The 16 T cell receptor beta chains below all came from one sample that was sequenced in a study of cytomegalovirus exposure and HLA in healthy donors. PCR involved 60 Vbeta and 13 Jbeta primers. Here immunoSEQ multiplex PCR was the method, and the copy in TCRdb shows in-frame clones only, minus some. The sample lists 250,000 to 300,000 clones, around 90% occurring once. The specimen was PBMCs. The receptors stem from a girl aged 2 to 9 in good health and CMV-seronegative.

The rearrangement joins TRBV29-1 to TRBJ2-7; 14 positions agree with TRBD2. The trim removed 3 bases at V and 2 bases at J, leaving 3 bases unmatched. The CDR3 is 15 amino acids. Germline loops: CDR1 SQVTM, CDR2 ANQGSEA. CDR3 in DNA: TGCAGCGTTGAGGGGACTAGCGGGAGTGCCTACGAGCAGTACTTC. Translated: CSVEGTSGSAYEQYF.

This rearrangement joins TRBV5-1 to TRBJ1-1; 8 nucleotides align to TRBD1. V lost 0 bases to trimming and J lost 1 base; unmatched junction nucleotides: 5. The V gene's germline CDR1 is SGHRS and CDR2 YFSETQ. The CDR3 runs to 16 residues. This chain's CDR3 is CASSLAVGTGNTEAFF. The CDR3 nucleotides are TGCGCCAGCAGCTTGGCCGTGGGGACAGGGAACACTGAAGCTTTCTTT.

CDR3 in amino acids: CASSPWRYGGTGELFF. DNA for the CDR3: TGTGCCAGCAGTCCTTGGCGCTACGGGGGCACCGGGGAGCTGTTTTTT. The chain recombines TRBV6-6 with TRBJ2-2, with D perhaps matching TRBD2 (6 bases). This CDR3 region has 16 residues. Germline-derived CDR1 and CDR2 are MNHNY and SVGAGI (reference sequence). The V and J ends lost 5 bases and 4 bases respectively, with 17 bases between them.

The rearrangement links TRBV28 to TRBJ1-1; 7 bases agree with TRBD1. Germline V lookup: CDR1 MDHEN, CDR2 SYDVKM. The CDR3 totals 14 residues. V shed 3 bases and J 5 bases; nucleotides not matched to a gene: 6. CDR3 protein: CASSFDRVVTEAFF. In DNA, the CDR3 is TGTGCCAGCAGTTTCGACAGGGTGGTTACTGAAGCTTTCTTT.

V gene TRBV15 combines with J gene TRBJ2-1; no clear D gene. V shed 1 base and J shed 6 bases, with 7 bases lying between them. This CDR3 has 13 residues. Germline CDR1 reads LNHNV; CDR2 reads YYDKDF (reference sequence). The CDR3 DNA reads TGTGCCACCAGCAGAGTGTCCGGCAATGAGCAGTTCTTC. This gives the protein CATSRVSGNEQFF. The whole variable domain, remainder taken from reference TRBV15 and TRBJ2-1, is DAMVIQNPRYQVTQFGKPVTLSCSQTLNHNVMYWYQQKSSQAPKLLFHYYDKDFNNEADTPDNFQSRRPNTSFCFLDIRSPGLGDTAMYLCATSRVSGNEQFFGPGTRLTVL.

The chain employs TRBV5-5 and TRBJ2-3, with no clear D. From germline, CDR1 is SGHKS and CDR2 YYEKEE (reference sequence). CDR3 length: 12 residues. Trimming shortened V by 0 bases and J by 6 bases, and 5 bases separated the two germline ends. The CDR3 sequence is CASSLVRDTQYF. The CDR3 coding sequence is TGTGCCAGCAGCTTGGTGAGGGATACGCAGTATTTT.

DNA for the CDR3: TGCGCCAGCAGCCACAACGGAGGAGGGGTCGACACTGAAGCTTTCTTT. It specifies CASSHNGGGVDTEAFF. The gene calls are TRBV4-1 and TRBJ1-1, with D possibly matching TRBD1 (5 bases). Germline CDR1 is MGHRA and CDR2 is YSYEKL. CDR3 length equals 16 residues. V was shortened by 3 bases and J by 3 bases, with 17 bases between the two germline ends.

This chain connects TRBV27 to TRBJ1-2; unclear D gene. V lost 5 bases and J 1 base, leaving 11 bases between the germline ends. The CDR3 runs 14 residues. Germline values: CDR1 MNHEY, CDR2 SMNVEV (reference sequence). The CDR3 loop reads CASSNGGLNYGYTF. DNA for the CDR3: TGTGCCAGCAGTAACGGAGGGCTTAACTATGGCTACACCTTC.

V usage is TRBV5-6 and J usage is TRBJ1-1; a weak D match, TRBD1 (6 bases). V gave up 2 bases and J gave up 11 bases, with 10 bases separating them. Germline CDR1 is SGHDT and CDR2 is YYEEEE. This CDR3 spans 11 amino acids. CDR3 region: CASSLNDRAFF. In nucleotides, the CDR3 is TGTGCCAGCAGCTTAAACGACAGGGCTTTCTTT.

This CDR3 reads CASSGQGVETQYF. CDR3 DNA sequence: TGTGCCAGCAGCGGGCAGGGTGTAGAGACCCAGTACTTC. This chain connects TRBV25-1 to TRBJ2-5; D is perhaps TRBD1 (5 bases). This CDR3 contains 13 residues. V shed 6 bases and J shed 4 bases, with 12 bases lying between them. Germline values: CDR1 MGHDK, CDR2 SYGVNS.

This chain connects TRBV7-6 to TRBJ2-7; no clear D gene. Deletions cut 7 bases from V and 2 bases from J, with 18 bases between. Germline V gives CDR1 SGHVS, CDR2 FNYEAQ. CDR3 length equals 15 residues. The CDR3 DNA is TGTGCCAGCACCCCCGAGGCCTCCCCAACCTACGAGCAGTACTTC. As protein: CASTPEASPTYEQYF.

The genes are TRBV6-5 and TRBJ1-5, with a tentative D call TRBD1 (5 bases). V was trimmed by 5 bases and J by 9 bases, leaving 20 bases between them. This CDR3 contains 15 residues. Germline V gene sequence: CDR1 MNHEY, CDR2 SVGAGI. CDR3 region: CASSRSGLGGRPQHF. Written as DNA, the CDR3 is TGTGCCAGCAGTAGATCAGGGCTAGGTGGGCGGCCCCAGCATTTT.

The chain combines TRBV5-1 with TRBJ2-3, with TRBD2 matching over 9 bases. The CDR3 spans 16 residues. Germline lookup yields CDR1 SGHRS and CDR2 YFSETQ. The V and J ends lost 4 bases and 4 bases, in that order; junction bases with no gene match: 10. CDR3 residues: CASSLSGGGGPDTQYF. CDR3 sequence (DNA): TGCGCCAGCAGCCTGTCGGGCGGGGGGGGACCAGATACGCAGTATTTT.

This chain links TRBV6-1 with TRBJ2-1; 10 positions match TRBD1. Germline V gives CDR1 MNHNS, CDR2 SASEGT. This CDR3 contains 16 residues. Trimming took 0 bases from V and 6 from J; bases not matched to a gene: 5. CDR3 sequence: CASSEAPGQGFNEQFF. As DNA, the CDR3 is TGTGCCAGCAGTGAAGCACCGGGACAGGGGTTCAATGAGCAGTTCTTC.

The chain links TRBV21-1 to TRBJ2-7; TRBD1, the D gene given by the table, was not confirmed from the DNA. TRBV21-1 is deemed a pseudogene. CDR3 length: 17 amino acids. CDR3 sequence (DNA): TGTGCCAGCAGCGACAGAGAGAACCCGGGACAGTATTACAAGCAGTACTTC. It translates to CASSDRENPGQYYKQYF.

This chain joins TRBV19 and TRBJ2-5; 8 bases agree with TRBD1. Germline V gene sequence: CDR1 LNHDA, CDR2 SQIVND (reference sequence). The trim removed 1 base at V and 5 bases at J, leaving 6 bases unmatched. This CDR3 contains 15 residues. CDR3 DNA sequence: TGTGCCAGTAGTATAGGGCAGGGGGCATACGAGACCCAGTACTTC. Its protein is CASSIGQGAYETQYF.